Sequencing of this TCR beta chain was carried out in a study of shared clonotypes between healthy human individuals. In germline, CDR1 is SEHNR, CDR2 FQNEAQ (reference sequence). This CDR3 is built from 13 residues. Trimming cost V 5 bases and J 8 bases; bases outside gene matches: 8. Execution of the assay was at deep level. This table comes from immunoSEQ multiplex PCR, and its TCRdb copy is limited to in-frame clones, with some not included. This sample has about 1.4 million clones, with roughly 96% found just once. This sequence joins TRBV7-9 and TRBJ1-2; 7 bases match TRBD1. The sequence derives from a man aged 30 to 45 in good health. Sequenced: naive CD4+ T cells sorted from blood. Subset: CD45RA+ positively selected. CDR3 nucleotide sequence: TGTGCCAGCAGCAGCGCACAGGGGACCGGCTACACCTTC. Its protein product is CASSSAQGTGYTF.